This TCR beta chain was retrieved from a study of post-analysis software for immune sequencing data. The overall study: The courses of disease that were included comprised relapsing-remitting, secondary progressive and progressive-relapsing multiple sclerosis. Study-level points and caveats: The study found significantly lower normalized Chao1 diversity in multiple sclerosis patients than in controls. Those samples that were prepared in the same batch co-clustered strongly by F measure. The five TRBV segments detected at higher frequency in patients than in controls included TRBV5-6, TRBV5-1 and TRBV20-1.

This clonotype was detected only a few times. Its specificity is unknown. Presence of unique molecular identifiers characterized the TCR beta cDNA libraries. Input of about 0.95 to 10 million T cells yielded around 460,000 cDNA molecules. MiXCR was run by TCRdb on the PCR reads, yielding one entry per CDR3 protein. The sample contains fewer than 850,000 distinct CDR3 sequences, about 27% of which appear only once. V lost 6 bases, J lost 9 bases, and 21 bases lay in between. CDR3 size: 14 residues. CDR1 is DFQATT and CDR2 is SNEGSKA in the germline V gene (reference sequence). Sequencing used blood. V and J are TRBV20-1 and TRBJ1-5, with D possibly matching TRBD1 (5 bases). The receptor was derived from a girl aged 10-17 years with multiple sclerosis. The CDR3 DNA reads TGCAGTGCCCAGCCTTACGGGGCAACGGGGCCCCAGCATTTT. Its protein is CSAQPYGATGPQHF.